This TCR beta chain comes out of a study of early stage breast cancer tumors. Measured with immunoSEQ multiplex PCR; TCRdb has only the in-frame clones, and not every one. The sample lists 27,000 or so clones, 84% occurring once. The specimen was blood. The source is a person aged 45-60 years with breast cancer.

As DNA, the CDR3 is TGTGCCAGCAGCTTAGGGCATTTGGATCCCGCTGGGGCCAACGTCCTGACTTTC. It codes for CASSLGHLDPAGANVLTF. The chain couples TRBV7-9 to TRBJ2-6; no clear D. CDR1 and CDR2 from the germline V gene are SEHNR and FQNEAQ (reference sequence). The CDR3 loop spans 18 amino acids. Trimming pared 1 base from V and 2 bases from J, leaving 15 bases between.